The source of this T cell receptor (beta chain) is a study of early T cells in non-severe SARS-CoV-2 infection. Concerning this clonotype: Its target is not known.

J was trimmed by 4 bases and V by 4 bases; bases with no gene match: 9. CDR3 length: 15 amino acids. From germline, CDR1 is LGHNA and CDR2 YSLEER. Findings and limits, study-wide: Database matching using VDJdb favored anti-spike CD8 responses, with private and CD4 specificities left missing.

From the 5' RACE reads, TCRdb called clonotypes with MiXCR, one entry per CDR3 protein. Of about 63,000 distinct CDR3 sequences listed, under 15% were seen once; the top ten hold approximately 4.8%. This TCR was sampled from an adult who was a healthcare worker with PCR-confirmed SARS-CoV-2 infection or an uninfected control (not recorded which). Sequencing was performed on whole blood. The chain joins TRBV4-3 to TRBJ1-1; 7 bases match TRBD1. The CDR3 spells CASSRRDREGTEAFF. CDR3 DNA sequence: TGCGCCAGCAGCCGGAGAGACAGGGAGGGCACTGAAGCTTTCTTT.